Presented here are 10 T cell receptor beta chains from one specimen sequenced in a study of blood T cell repertoires in COVID-19 (TCRdb year 2020). The protocol used for the library was the immunoSEQ multiplex PCR assay. Not all clones reach the TCRdb copy of this immuneACCESS table, which keeps in-frame sequences only. Checked studies attribute under half of the gap to unresolved V genes and leave the rest unexplained. The sample table shows almost 30,000 clones, and 65% to 70% are seen once. The ten largest clones capture about 15% of the sample. The sample comprised peripheral blood. These receptors originate from a human donor in a cohort sampled during active COVID-19.

The CDR3 sequence is CASSMSGGDVETQYF. The CDR3 DNA reads as TGTGCCAGCAGTATGAGCGGGGGGGACGTAGAGACCCAGTACTTC. This sequence joins TRBV6-4 and TRBJ2-5, with 10 nucleotides matching TRBD2. CDR3 length: 15 amino acids. CDR1 is MRHNA, CDR2 SNTAGT, per germline. V lost 5 bases, J lost 4 bases, and 7 bases stayed unmatched.

The J gene is TRBJ2-7, the V gene TRBV6-5; weak D call: TRBD1 (5 bases). The ends were cut back, 6 bases at V and 4 bases at J, with 16 bases in the middle. Germline V gene lookup returns CDR1 MNHEY and CDR2 SVGAGI. The CDR3 extends over 14 amino acids. The CDR3 spells CASSPTRGAYEQYF. CDR3 DNA: TGTGCCAGCAGCCCCACAAGGGGCGCGTACGAGCAGTACTTC.

The V gene is TRBV4-2, the J gene TRBJ2-3, with TRBD2 matching 7 bases. The CDR3 has 14 amino acids. CDR1 and CDR2 (germline): LGHNA, YNFKEQ. Trimming cost V 1 base and J 5 bases; bases outside gene matches: 3. The CDR3 region has the DNA TGTGCCAGCAGCCAAGGGTGGACTAGAGATACGCAGTATTTT. Translated, it gives CASSQGWTRDTQYF.

The chain is built from TRBV13 and TRBJ2-7; D gene uncertain. The CDR3 has 12 residues. Deletions cut 2 bases from V and 6 bases from J, with 8 bases between. The V gene's germline CDR1 is PRHDT and CDR2 FYEKMQ (reference sequence). CDR3 sequence (DNA): TGTGCCAGCAGCTTAATTATCTCCGAGCAGTACTTC. Its translation: CASSLIISEQYF.

V gene TRBV6-5 combines with J gene TRBJ2-7; 13 bases are a match to TRBD2. Germline V gene data show CDR1 as MNHEY and CDR2 as SVGAGI. V dropped 6 bases and J dropped 5; count of bases not matched to a gene: 7. This CDR3 contains 15 residues. CDR3 residues: CASSSGTSGVNEQYF. The CDR3 coding sequence is TGTGCCAGCAGCTCCGGGACTAGCGGGGTGAACGAGCAGTACTTC.

The CDR3 DNA is TGCGCCAGCAGCGGAGGGGTCATGAACACTGAAGCTTTCTTT. This codes for CASSGGVMNTEAFF. The chain combines TRBV5-1 with TRBJ1-1; tentatively, D is TRBD1 (5 bases). Per germline, CDR1 SGHRS and CDR2 YFSETQ. The CDR3 totals 14 residues. V shed 4 bases and J shed 0 bases, with 10 bases lying between them.

The chain is built from TRBV7-8 and TRBJ1-3; tentative D call: TRBD1 (6 bases). In germline, CDR1 is SGHVS, CDR2 FQNEAQ. Deletions cut 5 bases from V and 6 bases from J, with 11 bases between. The CDR3 contains 13 residues. As DNA, the CDR3 is TGTGCCAGCAGCACGGACAGACAAAACACCATATATTTT. Translation gives CASSTDRQNTIYF.

This clone has just a few counts. V and J are TRBV25-1 and TRBJ2-7; 8 positions agree with TRBD1. With 6 bases clipped from V and 3 bases from J, the junction kept 7 bases outside the gene matches. The length of the CDR3 is 14 residues. Germline CDR1 and CDR2: MGHDK and SYGVNS. The CDR3 DNA reads TGTGCCAGCAGGGCTTCGGGACAGGACTACGAGCAGTACTTC. It is translated as CASRASGQDYEQYF.

The J gene is TRBJ2-1, the V gene TRBV7-9; 8 nucleotides line up with TRBD2. V was clipped by 10 bases and J by 5 bases; unmatched bases: 16. The CDR3 runs to 16 residues. The germline V gene encodes CDR1 SEHNR and CDR2 FQNEAQ (reference sequence). CDR3 loop: CATRPKSGRGDNEQFF. The CDR3 nucleotides are TGTGCCACCCGCCCTAAAAGCGGGAGAGGAGACAATGAGCAGTTCTTC.

This sequence joins TRBV7-2 and TRBJ2-5, with 9 bases lining up with TRBD1. Germline CDR1 is SGHTA and CDR2 is FQGNSA. This CDR3 region has 16 residues. Unmatched junction bases numbered 9, after V lost 1 base and J lost 6 bases. The CDR3 nucleotides read TGTGCCAGCAGCTTAGTTTCTGGACAGGGGAGGAAGACCCAGTACTTC. Translating it yields CASSLVSGQGRKTQYF.